The clone carrying this T cell receptor (beta chain) was seen a few times. The sample originates from a study of T-cell reconstitution after alpha-beta-depleted transplantation in children. The CDR3 is made up of 14 amino acids. CDR1 and CDR2 from the germline V gene are LNHNV and YYDKDF (reference sequence). V lost 0 bases and J lost 3, with 8 bases in between. It was with unique molecular identifiers that the TCRbeta library was prepared. TCRdb recomputed calls from the PCR reads with MiXCR, one row per CDR3 protein. The sample records approximately 270,000 distinct CDR3 sequences, 9.9% being singletons.

The TCR was taken from a human donor who donated a stem cell graft to a child with SCID. This sequence joins TRBV15 and TRBJ1-1; weak D call: TRBD1 (6 bases). The sample here was PBMCs from the stem cell graft donor, taken from the stem cell graft. The CDR3 here is CATSREGADTEAFF. The CDR3, as DNA: TGTGCCACCAGCAGAGAGGGGGCGGACACTGAAGCTTTCTTT. Looking up the rest from reference TRBV15 and TRBJ1-1 gives the full variable domain: DAMVIQNPRYQVTQFGKPVTLSCSQTLNHNVMYWYQQKSSQAPKLLFHYYDKDFNNEADTPDNFQSRRPNTSFCFLDIRSPGLGDTAMYLCATSREGADTEAFFGQGTRLTVV.